This T cell receptor beta chain is from a study of cytomegalovirus exposure and HLA in healthy donors. CDR3 length equals 16 residues. Germline V gives CDR1 MNHEY, CDR2 SMNVEV (reference sequence). The germline V and J ends were trimmed by 5 bases and 3 bases, with 19 bases remaining between them. Use of 60 Vbeta and 13 Jbeta primers characterized the PCR. Some clones are missing from TCRdb's copy, which holds only in-frame ones; the method was immunoSEQ multiplex PCR. The table includes 150,000 or so clones, around 75% detected once. The source of this sequence is a woman aged 18 to 35 in good health and CMV-seronegative. The chain employs TRBV27 and TRBJ1-2; D is unclear. Sequenced: PBMCs. CDR3 region: CASSPRYSDLDYGYTF. CDR3 bases: TGTGCCAGCAGTCCCCGATACTCCGACCTAGACTATGGCTACACCTTC.